One and the same sample provided the 22 T cell receptor beta chains below, sequenced in a study of TIL therapy for anti-PD-1-resistant metastatic lung cancer. The sample's time point: pre-treatment sample, taken before nivolumab and TIL therapy. The tumor samples were excised metastases, mostly pleural nodules or supraclavicular lymph nodes. This was the immunoSEQ v3 assay. Only in-frame clones appear in the TCRdb table, and some are missing; sequencing was by immunoSEQ multiplex PCR. This table has more than 90,000 clones, 55% to 75% appearing once. Source: tumor tissue, taken at baseline. These receptors all stem from a person between 25 and 79 years old with non-small cell lung cancer.

The CDR3 sequence: CAFSTGGASSETQYF. The CDR3 DNA follows: TGTGCCTTTTCTACAGGGGGTGCTTCATCCGAGACCCAGTACTTC. The chain joins TRBV30 to TRBJ2-5; 8 nucleotides agree with TRBD1. CDR3 length: 15 residues. Germline V CDR1 and CDR2: GTSNPN, SVGIG (reference sequence). V trimming: 7 bases; J trimming: 5 bases; junction bases outside the gene matches: 15.

The chain is built from TRBV5-1 and TRBJ2-2; D call uncertain. Germline assignment: CDR1 SGHRS and CDR2 YFSETQ. The CDR3 runs 15 residues. The V end was cut by 0 bases, the J end by 5 bases, with 11 bases between. The CDR3 region has the DNA TGCGCCAGCAGCTTGGGTCTAGTAAAAACCGGGGAGCTGTTTTTT. Translated, it gives CASSLGLVKTGELFF.

The V and J genes are TRBV19 and TRBJ1-1, with 8 bases identical to TRBD1. Germline V lookup: CDR1 LNHDA, CDR2 SQIVND (reference sequence). The trim removed 5 bases at V and 1 base at J, leaving 6 bases unmatched. CDR3 length equals 15 residues. CDR3 protein: CASSPQGAGNTEAFF. The CDR3 coding sequence is TGTGCCAGTAGTCCCCAGGGGGCAGGGAACACTGAAGCTTTCTTT.

The rearrangement uses TRBV19 and TRBJ2-2, with 9 bases lining up with TRBD2. V dropped 4 bases and J dropped 7; count of bases not matched to a gene: 7. This CDR3 is 15 amino acids long. CDR1 and CDR2 from the germline V gene are LNHDA and SQIVND (reference sequence). The CDR3 nucleotides are TGTGCCAGTAGTAGGGCGGGAGGGCCCGGCGGGGAGCTGTTTTTT. Residues: CASSRAGGPGGELFF.

This clone has only a few counts. This sequence joins TRBV28 and TRBJ1-5; perhaps TRBD1 as D (5 bases). Per germline, CDR1 MDHEN and CDR2 SYDVKM. V gave up 1 base and J gave up 11 bases, with 9 bases separating them. The length of the CDR3 is 12 residues. The CDR3 DNA reads TGTGCCAGCAGTTTATCAGGGCGGACCCAGCATTTT. Amino acids: CASSLSGRTQHF.

This chain connects TRBV11-2 to TRBJ2-2, with D possibly matching TRBD2 (5 bases). The CDR3 consists of 15 residues. From germline, CDR1 is SGHAT and CDR2 FQNNGV. The V and J ends lost 0 bases and 3 bases respectively, with 8 bases between them. The CDR3 region has the DNA TGTGCCAGCAGCTTAGAGGACTCTCACACCGGGGAGCTGTTTTTT. The encoded protein is CASSLEDSHTGELFF.

The gene calls are TRBV29-1 and TRBJ2-4; TRBD1 aligns across 7 bases. V gave up 6 bases and J gave up 9 bases; unmatched junction bases: 8. Germline V gene data show CDR1 as SQVTM and CDR2 as ANQGSEA. This CDR3 region has 12 residues. CDR3 sequence: CSVRTGEGIQYF. CDR3 bases: TGCAGCGTGCGGACAGGCGAGGGCATTCAGTACTTC. The variable domain in full, with the rest retrieved from reference TRBV29-1 and TRBJ2-4, is SAVISQKPSRDICQRGTSLTIQCQVDSQVTMMFWYRQQPGQSLTLIATANQGSEATYESGFVIDKFPISRPNLTFSTLTVSNMSPEDSSIYLCSVRTGEGIQYFGAGTRLSVL.

The chain joins TRBV5-1 to TRBJ2-2; D is unclear. With 4 bases removed from V and 6 bases from J, the gap between germline ends came to 13 bases. CDR3 size: 14 residues. Germline CDR1 and CDR2: SGHRS and YFSETQ. The CDR3 region is CASSRTGNAGELFF. For the CDR3, the DNA is TGCGCCAGCAGCCGAACGGGCAACGCCGGGGAGCTGTTTTTT.

The chain has TRBV18 and TRBJ2-1, with D perhaps matching TRBD2 (5 bases). Germline V gene sequence: CDR1 KGHSH, CDR2 LQKENI. The CDR3 extends over 15 amino acids. The V and J ends lost 0 bases and 10 bases respectively, with 16 bases between them. The CDR3 nucleotides read TGTGCCAGCTCACCACCGCCGGGGATATCAAGGGAGCAGTTCTTC. Its translation: CASSPPPGISREQFF. Together with reference TRBV18 and TRBJ2-1, the CDR3 gives the full variable domain: NAGVMQNPRHLVRRRGQEARLRCSPMKGHSHVYWYRQLPEEGLKFMVYLQKENIIDESGMPKERFSAEFPKEGPSILRIQQVVRGDSAAYFCASSPPPGISREQFFGPGTRLTVL.

The chain is built from TRBV28 and TRBJ2-1, with D hard to call. The CDR3 covers 13 residues. V lost 6 bases and J lost 13, with 19 bases in between. Per the germline V gene, CDR1 is MDHEN and CDR2 is SYDVKM. The CDR3, as DNA: TGTGCCAGCAGATCTTCCCTGAGCCCCATTCAGTTCTTC. It translates to CASRSSLSPIQFF.

This clone showed up just once. V usage is TRBV5-1 and J usage is TRBJ1-6; a possible D gene is TRBD1 (6 bases). In germline, CDR1 is SGHRS, CDR2 YFSETQ. There are 17 residues in the CDR3. Trimming removed 4 bases from V and 1 base from J, with 15 bases in between. This CDR3 is CASSRNSGQSYNSPLHF. The DNA for the CDR3 is TGCGCCAGCAGCAGAAATTCGGGACAATCCTATAATTCACCCCTCCACTTT.

The chain joins TRBV24-1 to TRBJ2-2; TRBD1 matches at 8 bases. The CDR3 sequence is 15 residues long. Unmatched junction bases numbered 5, after V lost 3 bases and J lost 6 bases. Germline CDR1 reads KGHDR; CDR2 reads SFDVKD. In DNA, the CDR3 is TGTGCCACCAGTGATGAAGACAGGGGCCCCGGGGAGCTGTTTTTT. Translated: CATSDEDRGPGELFF.

The chain uses TRBV9 and TRBJ2-1; D may be TRBD2 (5 bases). CDR1 SGDLS and CDR2 YYNGEE come from the germline V gene. Trimming took 0 bases from V and 5 from J, leaving 12 bases between them. The CDR3 consists of 15 residues. CDR3 loop: CASSVEVGADNEQFF. In DNA form, the CDR3 reads TGTGCCAGCAGCGTAGAGGTGGGAGCTGACAATGAGCAGTTCTTC.

The chain couples TRBV18 to TRBJ2-3, with a weak D call TRBD2 (5 bases). Germline CDR1 KGHSH, CDR2 LQKENI. With 3 bases removed from V and 6 bases from J, the gap between germline ends came to 19 bases. The CDR3 loop spans 16 amino acids. CDR3: CASSPPLVSVQDTQYF. DNA of the CDR3: TGTGCCAGCTCACCGCCACTAGTTTCGGTACAGGATACGCAGTATTTT.

The V and J genes are TRBV19 and TRBJ2-2; 8 nucleotides align to TRBD1. CDR3 length equals 15 residues. The V gene end was trimmed by 8 bases and the J gene end by 7 bases; junction bases not matched to a gene: 12. CDR1 is LNHDA, CDR2 SQIVND, per germline (reference sequence). The CDR3 DNA follows: TGTGCCAGTTCCCAGTGGCAGGGGGCAATCGGGGAGCTGTTTTTT. Translation gives CASSQWQGAIGELFF.

This clone has a handful of counts. The chain has TRBV7-2 and TRBJ2-2, with 11 bases that match TRBD2. Trimming at V came to 4 bases and at J to 6 bases, leaving 10 bases not matched to a gene. CDR1 SGHTA and CDR2 FQGNSA come from the germline V gene. This CDR3 has 17 amino acids. The CDR3 nucleotides read TGTGCCAGCAGCTCCCGACTAGCGGGGCGCTGGGCCGGGGAGCTGTTTTTT. Translation gives CASSSRLAGRWAGELFF.

The J gene is TRBJ2-2, the V gene TRBV27; weak D call: TRBD2 (7 bases). Trimming took off 4 bases at V and 0 bases at J, with 12 bases between the two ends. This CDR3 spans 16 amino acids. Germline CDR1 is MNHEY and CDR2 is SMNVEV (reference sequence). CDR3 residues: CASSSPGGANTGELFF. The CDR3 DNA sequence: TGTGCCAGCAGTTCCCCGGGGGGCGCGAACACCGGGGAGCTGTTTTTT.

The V gene is TRBV28, the J gene TRBJ2-7, with a possible D match to TRBD2 (6 bases). This CDR3 comprises 12 residues. V lost 7 bases, J lost 6 bases, and 13 bases lay in between. In germline, CDR1 is MDHEN, CDR2 SYDVKM. The CDR3 nucleotides are TGTGCCAGCACCGCTCTCGGGGGCGAGCAGTACTTC. Encoded protein: CASTALGGEQYF.

V usage is TRBV7-9 and J usage is TRBJ2-5; D might be TRBD1 or TRBD2, each matching 7 bases. The germline V gene encodes CDR1 SEHNR and CDR2 FQNEAQ (reference sequence). V lost 3 bases to trimming and J lost 7 bases, with 15 bases between them. This CDR3 comprises 14 residues. The CDR3 spells CASSFDRDYRTQYF. CDR3 in DNA: TGTGCCAGCAGCTTCGACAGGGACTATCGGACCCAGTACTTC.

The chain has TRBV5-1 and TRBJ2-6; 9 bases align to TRBD1. This CDR3 comprises 18 residues. CDR1 SGHRS and CDR2 YFSETQ come from the germline V gene. Unmatched junction bases numbered 9, after V lost 3 bases and J lost 2 bases. The CDR3, as DNA: TGCGCCAGCAGCTCCTCCGGGACAGGGAAGACTGGGGCCAACGTCCTGACTTTC. Its translation is CASSSSGTGKTGANVLTF.

The gene calls are TRBV14 and TRBJ2-1; 7 bases agree with TRBD2. Germline-derived CDR1 and CDR2 are SGHDN and FVKESK. With V trimmed by 3 bases and J by 6 bases, 8 bases remained unmatched. CDR3 size: 15 residues. CDR3 residues: CASSHPRTRVNEQFF. For the CDR3, the DNA is TGTGCCAGCAGCCACCCGAGGACTAGGGTCAATGAGCAGTTCTTC.

This clone came up a few times. V and J are TRBV15 and TRBJ1-4, with a weak D call TRBD1 (5 bases). The CDR3 runs to 12 residues. Trimming took 1 base from V and 16 from J, leaving 13 bases between them. Per germline, CDR1 LNHNV and CDR2 YYDKDF (reference sequence). CDR3 amino acids: CATSRVSGERFF. CDR3 coding DNA: TGTGCCACCAGCAGAGTGTCGGGGGAGCGGTTTTTT.